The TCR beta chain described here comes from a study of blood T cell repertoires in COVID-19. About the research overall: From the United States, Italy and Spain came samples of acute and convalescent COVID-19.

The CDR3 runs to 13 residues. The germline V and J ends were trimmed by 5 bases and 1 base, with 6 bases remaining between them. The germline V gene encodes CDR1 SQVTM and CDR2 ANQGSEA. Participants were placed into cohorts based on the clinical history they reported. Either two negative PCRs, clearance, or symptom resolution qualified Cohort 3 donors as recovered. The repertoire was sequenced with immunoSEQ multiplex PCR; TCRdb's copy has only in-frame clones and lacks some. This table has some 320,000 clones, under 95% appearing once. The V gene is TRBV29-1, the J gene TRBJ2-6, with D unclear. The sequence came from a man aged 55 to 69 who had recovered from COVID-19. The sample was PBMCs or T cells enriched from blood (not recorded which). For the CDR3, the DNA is TGCAGCGTTTCCCTTTCTGGGGCCAACGTCCTGACTTTC. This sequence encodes CSVSLSGANVLTF.